The next 21 T cell receptor beta chains were all read from a single sample in a study of human T cells and chemical hapten exposure. Each CDR3 protein is one row after TCRdb ran MiXCR on the RACE reads. Here the sample spans over 300,000 distinct CDR3 sequences, 5.1% being singletons. Indicated time point: pre-sensitization, week 0. Specified treatment: therapeutic diphenylcyclopropenone sensitization with weekly scalp DPC. The sample here was whole blood, taken in connection with sensitization to the hapten diphenylcyclopropenone (DPC). These receptors all come from a woman between 45 and 60 years old with alopecia areata. Some clones in this sample may be carry-over from other donors' samples.

Many counts were recorded for this clonotype. The chain joins TRBV12-3 or TRBV12-4 to TRBJ2-1; TRBD2 aligns across 13 bases. J gave up 4 bases and V 6 bases, and 15 bases lay outside the gene matches. The CDR3 has 19 residues. The CDR3 nucleotides are TGTGCCAGCAGCCAATTTCGGACTAGCGGGAGAGACCTATACAATGAGCAGTTCTTC. Translating it yields CASSQFRTSGRDLYNEQFF.

The chain carries TRBV7-2 and TRBJ1-2, with 8 bases that match TRBD1. Trimming cost V 3 bases and J 6 bases; bases outside gene matches: 6. From germline, CDR1 is SGHTA and CDR2 FQGNSA. CDR3 length equals 14 residues. The CDR3 spells CASSFLAGGNGYTF. In DNA form, the CDR3 reads TGTGCCAGCAGCTTCCTGGCAGGGGGCAATGGCTACACCTTC. Based on the CDR3 plus reference TRBV7-2 and TRBJ1-2, the full variable domain is GAGVSQSPSNKVTEKGKDVELRCDPISGHTALYWYRQSLGQGLEFLIYFQGNSAPDKSGLPSDRFSAERTGGSVSTLTIQRTQQEDSAVYLCASSFLAGGNGYTFGSGTRLTVV.

This clonotype occurred a few times. The chain links TRBV27 to TRBJ1-1; D possibly corresponds to TRBD1 (6 bases). The germline V gene has CDR1 MNHEY and CDR2 SMNVEV (reference sequence). The CDR3 consists of 13 residues. The ends were cut back, 6 bases at V and 1 base at J, with 9 bases in the middle. The CDR3 here is CASRWGANTEAFF. As DNA, the CDR3 is TGTGCCAGCAGATGGGGGGCGAACACTGAAGCTTTCTTT.

The chain couples TRBV15 to TRBJ2-3; the D gene is possibly TRBD2 (5 bases). The V end was cut by 6 bases, the J end by 0 bases, with 13 bases between. This CDR3 spans 15 amino acids. CDR1 is LNHNV, CDR2 YYDKDF, per germline (reference sequence). CDR3 residues: CATRVGAASTDTQYF. CDR3 DNA: TGTGCCACCAGGGTTGGAGCGGCTAGCACAGATACGCAGTATTTT.

The table lists this clonotype with many counts. The rearrangement joins TRBV6-5 to TRBJ2-5, with no clear D. With 6 bases removed from V and 5 bases from J, the gap between germline ends came to 16 bases. The CDR3 covers 14 residues. The V gene's germline CDR1 is MNHEY and CDR2 SVGAGI. The CDR3 is CASSASRTPETQYF. CDR3 sequence (DNA): TGTGCCAGCAGCGCTTCGAGGACCCCTGAGACCCAGTACTTC.

This clonotype was observed a handful of times. The chain is built from TRBV12-3 or TRBV12-4 and TRBJ1-1; TRBD1 might be the D (5 bases). V shed 7 bases and J shed 4 bases, with 16 bases lying between them. This CDR3 comprises 14 residues. CDR3 sequence: CASNTAGPFTEAFF. DNA for the CDR3: TGTGCCAGCAACACCGCAGGGCCGTTCACTGAAGCTTTCTTT.

This chain joins TRBV15 and TRBJ2-7; D gene uncertain. The CDR3 length is 16 residues. Germline V gives CDR1 LNHNV, CDR2 YYDKDF (reference sequence). Trimming shortened V by 0 bases and J by 2 bases, and 14 bases separated the two germline ends. Here the CDR3 DNA reads TGTGCCACCAGCAGAGAGGCAGGAGATGGCACCTACGAGCAGTACTTC. Translation: CATSREAGDGTYEQYF.

This clonotype has just a few counts. V and J are TRBV7-8 and TRBJ1-5, with 11 bases that match TRBD1. V shed 5 bases and J 6 bases; nucleotides not matched to a gene: 6. Germline lookup yields CDR1 SGHVS and CDR2 FQNEAQ. CDR3 length equals 15 residues. The CDR3 is CASSQMDRGLQPQHF. The CDR3 bases are TGTGCCAGCAGCCAGATGGACAGGGGGCTTCAGCCCCAGCATTTT.

This clonotype was observed at least ten times. The rearrangement links TRBV7-2 to TRBJ2-1; possibly TRBD2 for D (5 bases). Trimming removed 8 bases from V and 7 bases from J, with 18 bases in between. CDR1 SGHTA and CDR2 FQGNSA come from the germline V gene. This CDR3 has 14 residues. CDR3 in amino acids: CASHSAITGNEQFF. Written as DNA, the CDR3 is TGTGCCAGCCATAGCGCCATCACTGGGAATGAGCAGTTCTTC.

Many counts were recorded for this clonotype. The J gene is TRBJ1-1, the V gene TRBV27, with 8 bases fitting TRBD1. The germline V gene has CDR1 MNHEY and CDR2 SMNVEV (reference sequence). There are 14 residues in the CDR3. The V segment lost 4 bases and the J segment 7 bases; nucleotides outside the gene matches: 8. CDR3 nucleotide sequence: TGTGCCAGCAGTTGGACAGGGAGCCCCCTTGAAGCTTTCTTT. It codes for CASSWTGSPLEAFF.

The rearrangement links TRBV6-2 or TRBV6-3 to TRBJ1-1, with 7 bases identical to TRBD1. The CDR3 is 15 amino acids. V lost 6 bases to trimming and J lost 10 bases; unmatched junction nucleotides: 17. Germline V CDR1 and CDR2: MNHEY, SVGEGT. The CDR3 here is CASSPDRAAPGAAFF. The CDR3 nucleotides are TGTGCCAGCAGCCCTGACAGGGCAGCCCCTGGTGCAGCTTTCTTT.

This clonotype was seen at least ten times. This rearrangement joins TRBV5-6 to TRBJ2-1, with D perhaps being TRBD1 or TRBD2 (5 bases each). Germline-derived CDR1 and CDR2 are SGHDT and YYEEEE. CDR3 length: 14 residues. V gave up 4 bases and J gave up 0 bases, with 8 bases separating them. The CDR3 coding sequence is TGTGCCAGCAGCCCAGGGAGCTCCTACAATGAGCAGTTCTTC. Amino acid sequence: CASSPGSSYNEQFF.

This clonotype was seen repeatedly, ten times or more. The chain combines TRBV4-2 with TRBJ2-3; the D gene is possibly TRBD2 (5 bases). CDR3 size: 15 residues. The germline gives CDR1 LGHNA, CDR2 YNFKEQ. Trimming stripped 0 bases from V and 1 base from J, with 8 bases between. The CDR3 protein is CASSQDERGTDTQYF. The CDR3 region has the DNA TGTGCCAGCAGCCAAGACGAGAGGGGCACAGATACGCAGTATTTT.

This clonotype was counted at least ten times. The chain carries TRBV3-1 and TRBJ1-2; D gene uncertain. The CDR3 is made up of 13 amino acids. Trimming shortened V by 7 bases and J by 1 base, and 10 bases separated the two germline ends. CDR1 LGHDT and CDR2 YNNKEL come from the germline V gene (reference sequence). The CDR3 DNA follows: TGTGCCAGCACCCCGGACCTTAACTATGGCTACACCTTC. Its protein is CASTPDLNYGYTF.

The genes are TRBV24-1 and TRBJ1-5, with D unresolved. Germline CDR1 is KGHDR and CDR2 is SFDVKD. This CDR3 is built from 12 residues. Trimming shortened V by 6 bases and J by 5 bases, and 7 bases separated the two germline ends. This CDR3 is CATSTAHQPQHF. The CDR3 coding sequence is TGTGCCACCAGTACAGCCCATCAGCCCCAGCATTTT.

There are a few counts of this clonotype. This chain joins TRBV4-1 and TRBJ1-3, with 7 positions matching TRBD1. The J segment lost 5 bases and the V segment lost 1 base, leaving 8 bases of the junction unmatched. This CDR3 is built from 16 residues. Germline V CDR1 and CDR2: MGHRA, YSYEKL. CDR3 loop: CASSQVLQGQRNTIYF. In DNA, the CDR3 is TGCGCCAGCAGCCAAGTGTTACAGGGGCAAAGAAACACCATATATTTT.

This clonotype was detected ten times or more. V usage is TRBV11-2 and J usage is TRBJ2-3, with D possibly called TRBD1 or TRBD2 (5 bases each). Trimming left V 1 base short and J 2 bases short, with 13 bases between. Germline CDR1 reads SGHAT; CDR2 reads FQNNGV. The CDR3 covers 16 residues. CDR3 nucleotide sequence: TGTGCCAGCAGCTTAGTGGGACGGAGAGACACAGATACGCAGTATTTT. Translating gives CASSLVGRRDTDTQYF.

The chain combines TRBV20-1 with TRBJ2-1, with 9 positions matching TRBD2. V lost 0 bases to trimming and J lost 2 bases; unmatched junction nucleotides: 5. This CDR3 has 16 residues. The germline gives CDR1 DFQATT, CDR2 SNEGSKA (reference sequence). CDR3 sequence (DNA): TGCAGTGCTAGAGAAGGGGGCGGGAGGGCCTACAATGAGCAGTTCTTC. This translates into CSAREGGGRAYNEQFF.

This clonotype was picked up many times. The V and J genes are TRBV29-1 and TRBJ1-2; TRBD1 aligns across 7 bases. Germline V gives CDR1 SQVTM, CDR2 ANQGSEA. CDR3 length: 11 residues. Losses at the gene ends were 6 bases for V and 8 bases for J; bases not matched to a gene: 6. In DNA form, the CDR3 reads TGCAGCGTAGAGACAGGGAACGGCTACACCTTC. Translated: CSVETGNGYTF.

The chain combines TRBV7-2 with TRBJ1-2; D may be TRBD1 (6 bases). V gave up 1 base and J gave up 4 bases, with 16 bases separating them. CDR3 length equals 16 residues. The germline CDR1 and CDR2 sequences are SGHTA and FQGNSA. The CDR3 DNA sequence: TGTGCCAGCAGCTTAGTAGACCGGGGGGCCACCTATGGCTACACCTTC. It yields the protein CASSLVDRGATYGYTF.

This clonotype was recorded a few times. This chain links TRBV7-9 with TRBJ2-3; 14 bases fit TRBD2. The V gene end was trimmed by 4 bases and the J gene end by 6 bases; junction bases not matched to a gene: 3. CDR3 length: 15 residues. Germline V CDR1 and CDR2: SEHNR, FQNEAQ (reference sequence). CDR3 nucleotides: TGTGCCAGCAGCTACGGGACTAGCGGGGGCGATACGCAGTATTTT. This codes for CASSYGTSGGDTQYF.